Presented here are 20 T cell receptor beta chains from one specimen sequenced in a study of OX40 agonist ivuxolimab in advanced cancers. Profiling relied on immunoSEQ multiplex PCR, and the TCRdb table lists in-frame clones only, not all of them. This table has tens of thousands of clones, about nine tenths appearing once. The starting material was CD4+ or CD8+ T cells sorted from blood, obtained in a trial of the OX40 agonist ivuxolimab. The receptors originated from an adult with an advanced solid tumor such as melanoma, head and neck, liver or kidney cancer.

This clone qualifies as medium-sized. The rearrangement links TRBV19 to TRBJ1-1, with a possible D match to TRBD1 (5 bases). This CDR3 comprises 20 residues. Trimming removed 4 bases from V and 0 bases from J, with 27 bases in between. Germline values: CDR1 LNHDA, CDR2 SQIVND (reference sequence). CDR3: CASSTPAGGVRLNLNTEAFF. The CDR3 bases are TGTGCCAGTAGTACCCCGGCTGGAGGGGTCCGCTTAAACCTGAACACTGAAGCTTTCTTT. The full variable domain, its missing parts supplied by reference TRBV19 and TRBJ1-1, is DGGITQSPKYLFRKEGQNVTLSCEQNLNHDAMYWYRQDPGQGLRLIYYSQIVNDFQKGDIAEGYSVSREKKESFPLTVTSAQKNPTAFYLCASSTPAGGVRLNLNTEAFFGQGTRLTVV.

The sample holds one count of this clone. CDR3 in DNA: TGTGCCAGCTCACCACCGACAGACACCGGGGAGCTGTTTTTT. Protein: CASSPPTDTGELFF. The rearrangement uses TRBV18 and TRBJ2-2; possible D gene TRBD1, 5 bases. V lost 0 bases to trimming and J lost 3 bases, with 5 bases between them. CDR3 length: 14 residues. Germline V CDR1 and CDR2: KGHSH, LQKENI.

The V call is TRBV27, the J call TRBJ1-1, with D perhaps matching TRBD1 (6 bases). The CDR3 is 14 amino acids. The germline V and J ends were trimmed by 6 bases and 1 base, with 12 bases remaining between them. CDR1 and CDR2 from the germline V gene are MNHEY and SMNVEV (reference sequence). As DNA, the CDR3 is TGTGCCAGCAGCCGATCGACAGGGAACACTGAAGCTTTCTTT. This codes for CASSRSTGNTEAFF.

The chain links TRBV30 to TRBJ1-1; weak D call: TRBD1 (5 bases). Trimming removed 0 bases at V and 7 bases at J, with 12 bases between. Germline-derived CDR1 and CDR2 are GTSNPN and SVGIG (reference sequence). This CDR3 comprises 13 residues. In DNA form, the CDR3 reads TGTGCCTGGAGTGTCCCGGGACGGGTTGAAGCTTTCTTT. Translating it yields CAWSVPGRVEAFF.

The chain employs TRBV27 and TRBJ2-1; TRBD2 agrees at 12 bases. Trimming took 5 bases from V and 1 from J; bases not matched to a gene: 6. This CDR3 has 17 residues. CDR1 MNHEY and CDR2 SMNVEV come from the germline V gene (reference sequence). CDR3 nucleotides: TGTGCCAGCAGTGTCAGGCTAGCGGGAGGGTCCTACAATGAGCAGTTCTTC. This sequence encodes CASSVRLAGGSYNEQFF.

CDR3 residues: CASMGEQETQYF. Written as DNA, the CDR3 is TGTGCCAGTATGGGGGAGCAAGAGACCCAGTACTTC. The V call is TRBV19, the J call TRBJ2-5, with D perhaps given as TRBD1 or TRBD2 (5 bases each). Germline CDR1 is LNHDA and CDR2 is SQIVND (reference sequence). This CDR3 comprises 12 residues. V was trimmed by 7 bases and J by 2 bases, leaving 8 bases between them.

The V call is TRBV25-1, the J call TRBJ2-1, with 9 positions matching TRBD2. The CDR3 has 15 amino acids. The V gene end was trimmed by 7 bases and the J gene end by 2 bases; junction bases not matched to a gene: 6. Per germline, CDR1 MGHDK and CDR2 SYGVNS. The CDR3 bases are TGTGCCAGCAATAAGGGACTAGCCCCCTACAATGAGCAGTTCTTC. Encoded protein: CASNKGLAPYNEQFF.

This rearrangement joins TRBV7-9 to TRBJ2-3, with a possible D match to TRBD2 (6 bases). Trimming stripped 5 bases from V and 0 bases from J, with 12 bases between. Germline CDR1 SEHNR, CDR2 FQNEAQ (reference sequence). The CDR3 has 15 residues. CDR3 coding DNA: TGTGCCAGCAGCGCGCTTGGAGGGAGCACAGATACGCAGTATTTT. Translated: CASSALGGSTDTQYF.

J is TRBJ2-7 and V is TRBV21-1. TRBV21-1 corresponds to a pseudogene. There are 12 residues in the CDR3. CDR3: CASKVPAYEQYF. In nucleotides, the CDR3 is TGTGCCAGCAAGGTTCCCGCCTACGAGCAGTACTTC.

CDR3 sequence reads: CASSLVAGGYNEQFF. CDR3 in DNA: TGTGCCAGCAGCCTAGTAGCGGGAGGGTACAATGAGCAGTTCTTC. This chain uses TRBV7-8 with TRBJ2-1, with 11 bases aligning to TRBD2. Germline V gives CDR1 SGHVS, CDR2 FQNEAQ. With V trimmed by 5 bases and J by 4 bases, 4 bases remained unmatched. This CDR3 region has 15 residues.

This clone appeared a few times. This rearrangement joins TRBV7-9 to TRBJ2-5; 8 nucleotides agree with TRBD1. Trimming at V came to 3 bases and at J to 4 bases, leaving 4 bases not matched to a gene. Germline-derived CDR1 and CDR2 are SEHNR and FQNEAQ (reference sequence). This CDR3 is 14 amino acids long. CDR3 protein: CASSFSTGVETQYF. In nucleotides, the CDR3 is TGTGCCAGCAGCTTTTCGACAGGGGTAGAGACCCAGTACTTC.

CDR3 DNA: TGTGCCAGCAGTTATGGACAGGGAGAGCAGTACTTC. It encodes CASSYGQGEQYF. V and J are TRBV27 and TRBJ2-7, with TRBD1 identical over 8 bases. The germline V gene encodes CDR1 MNHEY and CDR2 SMNVEV (reference sequence). Trimming took 4 bases from V and 7 from J; bases not matched to a gene: 3. The length of the CDR3 is 12 residues.

The rearrangement joins TRBV9 to TRBJ2-2; D remains unclear. Per germline, CDR1 SGDLS and CDR2 YYNGEE. This CDR3 region has 16 residues. Trimming shortened V by 4 bases and J by 0 bases, and 13 bases separated the two germline ends. CDR3 in amino acids: CASSPFDHANTGELFF. In DNA, the CDR3 is TGTGCCAGCAGCCCATTCGACCACGCGAACACCGGGGAGCTGTTTTTT.

The chain joins TRBV4-1 to TRBJ2-7, with TRBD1 matching over 7 bases. The CDR3 sequence is 15 residues long. Germline V gene sequence: CDR1 MGHRA, CDR2 YSYEKL. Trimming took 3 bases from V and 0 from J; bases not matched to a gene: 5. The CDR3 spells CASSHVQGSSYEQYF. The CDR3 nucleotides read TGCGCCAGCAGCCATGTACAGGGGAGCTCCTACGAGCAGTACTTC.

The rearrangement links TRBV7-9 to TRBJ2-7, with D unclear. Germline assignment: CDR1 SEHNR and CDR2 FQNEAQ (reference sequence). This CDR3 is 11 amino acids long. V was shortened by 8 bases and J by 3 bases, with 8 bases between the two germline ends. In nucleotides, the CDR3 is TGTGCCAGCGGCACTCACTACGAGCAGTACTTC. Its protein is CASGTHYEQYF.

The V gene is TRBV9, the J gene TRBJ2-3; TRBD2 agrees at 13 bases. This CDR3 spans 18 amino acids. From germline, CDR1 is SGDLS and CDR2 YYNGEE. V shed 4 bases, J shed 5 bases, and the junction held 13 bases outside the gene matches. CDR3 region: CASSYEGLAGALGDTQYF. CDR3 bases: TGTGCCAGCAGCTACGAAGGACTAGCGGGAGCCTTGGGAGATACGCAGTATTTT.

The chain uses TRBV27 and TRBJ2-7; TRBD2 agrees at 13 bases. This CDR3 has 16 residues. Unmatched junction bases numbered 8, after V lost 4 bases and J lost 5 bases. Per germline, CDR1 MNHEY and CDR2 SMNVEV (reference sequence). The CDR3: CASSWLLAGGPHEQYF. The CDR3 DNA follows: TGTGCCAGCAGTTGGCTACTAGCGGGAGGGCCCCACGAGCAGTACTTC.

The rearrangement uses TRBV27 and TRBJ2-7; the match to TRBD2 covers 12 bases. After removal of 3 bases from V and 4 bases from J, the junction contained 1 base not matched to a gene. The CDR3 covers 14 residues. CDR1 and CDR2 from the germline V gene are MNHEY and SMNVEV (reference sequence). The CDR3 DNA reads as TGTGCCAGCAGTTTCGGGACTAGCGGGTACGAGCAGTACTTC. Translation gives CASSFGTSGYEQYF.

The chain combines TRBV7-9 with TRBJ2-7; TRBD2 aligns across 7 bases. Germline CDR1 SEHNR, CDR2 FQNEAQ (reference sequence). Trimming took 5 bases from V and 2 from J; bases not matched to a gene: 15. This CDR3 is 17 amino acids long. CDR3 in DNA: TGTGCCAGCAGCCACCAATTCGCGGTAGCGGGCACCTACGAGCAGTACTTC. It yields the protein CASSHQFAVAGTYEQYF.

The chain employs TRBV6-5 and TRBJ2-1; 10 nucleotides line up with TRBD2. Losses at the gene ends were 0 bases for V and 9 bases for J; bases not matched to a gene: 2. This CDR3 is 14 amino acids long. The V gene's germline CDR1 is MNHEY and CDR2 SVGAGI. The CDR3 loop is CASSYSPSGSEQFF. The CDR3 DNA is TGTGCCAGCAGTTACTCTCCTAGCGGGAGTGAGCAGTTCTTC.